A single sample gave rise to the 16 T cell receptor beta chains below, sequenced in a study of blood T cell repertoires in COVID-19. The method was immunoSEQ multiplex PCR; TCRdb's version includes in-frame clones alone and lacks a portion of them. The repertoire consists of some 150,000 clones, with roughly 79% occurring once and the leading ten covering 6.5% to 8.5%. The sequenced sample consisted of peripheral blood. These receptor sequences come from a human donor with acute or convalescent COVID-19. The donor label of this sample is uncertain.

This chain links TRBV14 with TRBJ1-3, with unresolved D. CDR1 is SGHDN, CDR2 FVKESK, per germline. CDR3 size: 16 residues. V was cut by 6 bases and J by 0 bases, with 15 bases left in between. CDR3 amino acids: CASSHLRSNSGNTIYF. The CDR3 coding sequence is TGTGCCAGCAGTCACCTTCGGTCCAACTCTGGAAACACCATATATTTT.

The gene calls are TRBV27 and TRBJ1-1; 11 bases line up with TRBD1. In germline, CDR1 is MNHEY, CDR2 SMNVEV (reference sequence). The V segment lost 5 bases and the J segment 4 bases; nucleotides outside the gene matches: 6. The CDR3 has 15 amino acids. For the CDR3, the DNA is TGTGCCAGCAGTCCGGGGACAGGGGGTTTCACTGAAGCTTTCTTT. It yields the protein CASSPGTGGFTEAFF.

The chain couples TRBV9 to TRBJ1-6; 9 bases are a match to TRBD1. CDR3 size: 14 residues. Germline CDR1 and CDR2: SGDLS and YYNGEE. Trimming cost V 6 bases and J 5 bases; bases outside gene matches: 3. The CDR3 sequence is CASNDRGDNSPLHF. CDR3 sequence (DNA): TGTGCCAGCAACGACAGGGGGGATAATTCACCCCTCCACTTT.

This sequence joins TRBV2 and TRBJ1-5, with TRBD1 identical over 8 bases. The CDR3 contains 14 residues. J was trimmed by 4 bases and V by 7 bases; bases with no gene match: 6. CDR1 is SNHLY, CDR2 FYNNEI, per germline. Here the CDR3 reads CASKAGQANQPQHF. The CDR3 bases are TGTGCCAGCAAAGCGGGACAGGCGAATCAGCCCCAGCATTTT.

V and J are TRBV11-1 and TRBJ2-7, with 9 positions matching TRBD1. CDR3 length: 14 amino acids. CDR1 and CDR2 (germline): SGHAT, FQDESV (reference sequence). Trimming at V came to 5 bases and at J to 0 bases, leaving 2 bases not matched to a gene. DNA of the CDR3: TGTGCCAGCAGCGCACAGGGGGCCTCCTACGAGCAGTACTTC. Translated: CASSAQGASYEQYF.

CDR3 residues: CASSIGGTGNTEAFF. The DNA of the CDR3 is TGTGCCAGTAGTATAGGAGGGACAGGGAACACTGAAGCTTTCTTT. The rearrangement joins TRBV19 to TRBJ1-1; 8 positions agree with TRBD1. With V trimmed by 1 base and J by 1 base, 2 bases remained unmatched. The CDR3 is 15 amino acids. Germline values: CDR1 LNHDA, CDR2 SQIVND (reference sequence).

Comments on this clone: A clone one base away is much larger, so this may be a read error. This sample also contains other DNA sequences that code for the same CDR3. The genes are TRBV19 and TRBJ1-4; D call uncertain. The ends were cut back, 3 bases at V and 5 bases at J, with 13 bases in the middle. The CDR3 has 15 residues. Germline V gives CDR1 LNHDA, CDR2 SQIVND (reference sequence). This CDR3 is CASSIGGGRNEKLFF. DNA of the CDR3: TGTGCCAGTAGTATCGGAGGCGGACGAAATGAAAAACTGTTTTTT.

The chain carries TRBV6-5 and TRBJ1-5; D is undetermined. The V end lost 6 bases, the J end lost 2 bases, and 14 bases lay between the germline ends. The CDR3 spans 15 residues. Germline CDR1 is MNHEY and CDR2 is SVGAGI. CDR3 sequence: CASSPTSTGNQPQHF. CDR3 nucleotide sequence: TGTGCCAGCAGCCCCACTTCCACCGGCAATCAGCCCCAGCATTTT.

Only a few counts were recorded for this clone. This chain links TRBV2 with TRBJ2-1; 10 nucleotides match TRBD1. Germline lookup yields CDR1 SNHLY and CDR2 FYNNEI. The CDR3 consists of 13 residues. Losses at the gene ends were 10 bases for V and 8 bases for J; bases not matched to a gene: 8. The chain's CDR3 is CATPGQGLDEQFF. CDR3 nucleotide sequence: TGTGCCACCCCGGGACAGGGGCTCGATGAGCAGTTCTTC.

The V and J genes are TRBV27 and TRBJ1-2; maybe TRBD1 (6 bases). The CDR3 contains 15 residues. Germline V gene data show CDR1 as MNHEY and CDR2 as SMNVEV (reference sequence). Trimming stripped 6 bases from V and 2 bases from J, with 16 bases between. DNA for the CDR3: TGTGCCAGCAGCCGCCAGGGACAAAGCAACTATGGCTACACCTTC. Amino acid sequence: CASSRQGQSNYGYTF.

The chain carries TRBV5-1 and TRBJ2-5, with TRBD1 matching over 7 bases. Trimming at V came to 2 bases and at J to 5 bases, leaving 6 bases not matched to a gene. CDR1 is SGHRS and CDR2 is YFSETQ in the germline V gene. This CDR3 has 14 amino acids. CDR3 sequence (DNA): TGCGCCAGCAGCTTCCAGGGGGTAAGGGAGACCCAGTACTTC. This sequence encodes CASSFQGVRETQYF.

V gene TRBV19 combines with J gene TRBJ1-3, with 10 bases that match TRBD1. Trimming removed 7 bases from V and 7 bases from J; junction bases left unmatched: 7. Per the germline V gene, CDR1 is LNHDA and CDR2 is SQIVND (reference sequence). CDR3 size: 14 residues. In DNA form, the CDR3 reads TGTGCCAGTACCGCGGGACAGGGGTATAACACCATATATTTT. Protein sequence: CASTAGQGYNTIYF.

The chain recombines TRBV7-9 with TRBJ2-3, with 11 bases lining up with TRBD2. The germline gives CDR1 SEHNR, CDR2 FQNEAQ (reference sequence). The CDR3 runs to 17 residues. V lost 0 bases, J lost 3 bases, and 5 bases stayed unmatched. CDR3 nucleotide sequence: TGTGCCAGCAGCTTAGCGACGCTAGCGGGGGGAACAGATACGCAGTATTTT. It yields the protein CASSLATLAGGTDTQYF. The entire variable domain, with the rest obtained from reference TRBV7-9 and TRBJ2-3, is as follows: DTGVSQNPRHKITKRGQNVTFRCDPISEHNRLYWYRQTLGQGPEFLTYFQNEAQLEKSRLLSDRFSAERPKGSFSTLEIQRTEQGDSAMYLCASSLATLAGGTDTQYFGPGTRLTVL.

The V gene is TRBV24-1, the J gene TRBJ2-2; the D gene is possibly TRBD1 (5 bases). The CDR3 contains 15 residues. Trimming left V 3 bases short and J 1 base short, with 8 bases between. Germline-derived CDR1 and CDR2 are KGHDR and SFDVKD. The CDR3 DNA reads TGTGCCACCAGTGATACCAGGGTGAACACCGGGGAGCTGTTTTTT. It translates to CATSDTRVNTGELFF.

The chain links TRBV6-4 to TRBJ1-5; D gene uncertain. The CDR3 contains 13 residues. V lost 3 bases to trimming and J lost 7 bases, with 10 bases between them. Germline V lookup: CDR1 MRHNA, CDR2 SNTAGT. The CDR3 DNA reads as TGTGCCAGCAGTGAAACACCCTGGCAGCCCCAGCATTTT. It specifies CASSETPWQPQHF.

The J gene is TRBJ1-3, the V gene TRBV19; no firm D call. The CDR3 has 14 amino acids. Germline V gene sequence: CDR1 LNHDA, CDR2 SQIVND (reference sequence). The V gene lost 4 bases and the J gene lost 1 base, with 8 bases spanning the gap. The CDR3, as DNA: TGTGCCAGTAGTAAGAGGGTATCTGGAAACACCATATATTTT. Its translation: CASSKRVSGNTIYF.